These T cell receptor beta chains were read from a single sample in a study of CD8 T cells in cerebrospinal fluid in Alzheimer's disease. Following a re-call of the 10x single-cell sequencing reads, TCRdb has one entry per CDR3 protein and lacks DNA. This sample's table reports 1,500 to 2,000 distinct CDR3 sequences. Input material: cerebrospinal fluid. The receptors were sampled from a human donor in good health. Both conserved end residues are part of each CDR3. The order of the fields is J gene, clone size, V gene, CDR3 protein. Clone size is stated in some rows and not others, as once, few, many or a class when expanded.

>TRBJ1-1|medium-sized|TRBV2
CASSVGGSTEAFF
>TRBJ1-2|large|TRBV5-1
CASSLAGEYEYGYTF
>TRBJ1-2|large|TRBV7-2
CASSLAYGRVGYGYTF
>TRBJ2-5|NA|TRBV9
CASSPQRTSRETQYF
>TRBJ2-1|medium-sized|TRBV7-9
CASSLEVGQGETQFF
>TRBJ2-7|medium-sized|TRBV6-2/TRBV6-3
CASVLQGASSEQYF
>TRBJ2-5|medium-sized|TRBV9
CASSPRGQGGWETQYF
>TRBJ2-5|medium-sized|TRBV3-1
CASSQDLARPETQYF
>TRBJ2-5|large|TRBV5-1
CASSWTGTSGGQETQYF
>TRBJ2-3|medium-sized|TRBV5-1
CASSLVASGTDTQYF
>TRBJ1-5|large|TRBV7-2
CASSFGGNQPQHF
>TRBJ1-1|medium-sized|TRBV27
CASSPGTGRAFF
>TRBJ1-4|medium-sized|TRBV7-9
CASSLGDTTNEKLFF
>TRBJ1-1|medium-sized|TRBV2
CASRQGTGGLGTEAFF
>TRBJ2-7|medium-sized|TRBV28
CASSLLGTGGDYEQYF
>TRBJ2-2|NA|TRBV20-1
CSARRPSSGGTTGELFF
>TRBJ1-3|medium-sized|TRBV20-1
CSARPGMSTGNTIYF
>TRBJ1-2|medium-sized|TRBV7-2
CASSLESGLVYGYTF
>TRBJ1-6|medium-sized|TRBV30
CAWSVPLGGHSPLHF
>TRBJ1-5|large|TRBV10-2
CASSEQGSNQPQHF
>TRBJ2-3|medium-sized|TRBV11-2
CASSPFWGDTNTQYF
>TRBJ2-6|medium-sized|TRBV5-6
CASSFARVSGANVLTF
>TRBJ2-1|medium-sized|TRBV20-1
CSALAQDGSNEQFF
>TRBJ2-3|large|TRBV7-9
CASSLVSSGGDTQYF
>TRBJ1-5|medium-sized|TRBV7-2
CASSFDSSNQPQHF
>TRBJ2-5|large|TRBV9
CASSVGQGEQETQYF
>TRBJ2-2|large|TRBV7-2
CASSLVRATGELFF
>TRBJ2-5|large|TRBV7-2
CASSLSSVQETQYF
>TRBJ1-5|medium-sized|TRBV30
CAWSAPGGNQPQHF
>TRBJ1-2|NA|TRBV11-2
CASSTGSEGYGYTF
>TRBJ1-1|medium-sized|TRBV6-6
CASSLDPGAEAFF
>TRBJ2-3|medium-sized|TRBV6-2/TRBV6-3
CASSYLSGGADGADTQYF
>TRBJ2-7|medium-sized|TRBV20-1
CSARGQGTYEQYF
>TRBJ2-4|medium-sized|TRBV7-9
CASSQPDVGAKNIQYF
>TRBJ1-5|medium-sized|TRBV6-1
CASSEAGVSNQPQHF
>TRBJ1-1|medium-sized|TRBV20-1
CSAELGQSESFF
>TRBJ2-5|medium-sized|TRBV6-1
CASRPMGDYQETQYF
>TRBJ2-7|large|TRBV2
CASSETRGLEQYF
>TRBJ2-5|medium-sized|TRBV12-3/TRBV12-4
CASSSGGGAELGETQYF
>TRBJ2-3|medium-sized|TRBV19
CASSTIAGNTDTQYF
>TRBJ2-5|large|TRBV18
CASSPPTRTSAETQYF